Shown below are 5 T cell receptor beta chains from a single sample sequenced in a study of STAT5B mutations in CD4+ large granular lymphocyte leukemia. Profiling relied on immunoSEQ multiplex PCR, and the TCRdb table lists in-frame clones only, not all of them. The data hold about 25,000 clones, with about 70% observed a single time. The sample taken for sequencing was CD4+ T cells from blood buffy coats. Receptor source: a human donor in good health.

This chain connects TRBV9 to TRBJ2-2, with 12 bases matching TRBD2. V lost 7 bases, J lost 4 bases, and 5 bases stayed unmatched. The CDR3 loop spans 15 amino acids. CDR1 and CDR2 (germline): SGDLS, YYNGEE. The CDR3 is CASSRGLAGTGELFF. The CDR3 coding sequence is TGTGCCAGCTCCCGGGGACTAGCGGGCACCGGGGAGCTGTTTTTT.

The J gene is TRBJ1-6, the V gene TRBV6-5; TRBD1 matches 8 bases. Trimming cost V 8 bases and J 11 bases; bases outside gene matches: 8. This CDR3 has 13 amino acids. In germline, CDR1 is MNHEY, CDR2 SVGAGI. The CDR3 reads CASGVQDRAPLHF. DNA of the CDR3: TGTGCCAGCGGGGTACAGGACAGGGCACCCCTCCACTTT.

The rearrangement links TRBV7-3 to TRBJ2-1; 7 bases are shared with TRBD1. Germline-derived CDR1 and CDR2 are SGHTA and FQGTGA. J was trimmed by 5 bases and V by 0 bases; bases with no gene match: 4. This CDR3 has 15 residues. The CDR3 DNA reads TGTGCCAGCAGCTTAACGATGACAGGGAACAATGAGCAGTTCTTC. Amino acid sequence: CASSLTMTGNNEQFF. The full variable domain, in which reference TRBV7-3 and TRBJ2-1 provide the parts outside the CDR3, is GAGVSQTPSNKVTEKGKYVELRCDPISGHTALYWYRQSLGQGPEFLIYFQGTGAADDSGLPNDRFFAVRPEGSVSTLKIQRTERGDSAVYLCASSLTMTGNNEQFFGPGTRLTVL.

The chain couples TRBV6-5 to TRBJ2-2; 8 bases align to TRBD2. The J segment lost 6 bases and the V segment lost 5 bases, leaving 5 bases of the junction unmatched. This CDR3 spans 14 amino acids. Germline V CDR1 and CDR2: MNHEY, SVGAGI. The CDR3 nucleotides read TGTGCCAGCAGTACTCTAGCGGGCCCCGGGGAGCTGTTTTTT. Protein sequence: CASSTLAGPGELFF.

The chain combines TRBV7-8 with TRBJ2-2; 12 bases line up with TRBD2. The junction had 15 bases not matched to a gene; V was cut back by 5 bases and J by 5 bases. The germline V gene encodes CDR1 SGHVS and CDR2 FQNEAQ. The CDR3 runs to 19 residues. CDR3: CASSAPALGLAGTTGELFF. CDR3 nucleotides: TGTGCCAGCAGCGCCCCCGCCCTAGGACTAGCGGGGACTACCGGGGAGCTGTTTTTT.